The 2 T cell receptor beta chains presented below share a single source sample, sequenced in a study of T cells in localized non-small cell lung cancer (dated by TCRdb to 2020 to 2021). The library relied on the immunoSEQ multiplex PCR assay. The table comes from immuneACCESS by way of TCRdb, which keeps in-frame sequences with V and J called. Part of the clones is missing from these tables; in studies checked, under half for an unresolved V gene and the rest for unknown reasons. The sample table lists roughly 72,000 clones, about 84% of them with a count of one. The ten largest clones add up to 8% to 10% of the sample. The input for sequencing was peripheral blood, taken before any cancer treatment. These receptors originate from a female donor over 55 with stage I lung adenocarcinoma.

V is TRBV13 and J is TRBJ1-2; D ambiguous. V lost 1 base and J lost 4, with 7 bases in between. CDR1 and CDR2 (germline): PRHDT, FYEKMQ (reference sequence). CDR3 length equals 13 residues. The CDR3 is CASSLDNGYGYTF. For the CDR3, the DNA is TGTGCCAGCAGCTTAGATAACGGCTATGGCTACACCTTC.

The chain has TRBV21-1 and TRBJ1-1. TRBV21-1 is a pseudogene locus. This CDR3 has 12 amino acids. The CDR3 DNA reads TGTGCCAGCAGGAGGATCCGGGCCCCAGCTTTCTTT. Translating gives CASRRIRAPAFF.